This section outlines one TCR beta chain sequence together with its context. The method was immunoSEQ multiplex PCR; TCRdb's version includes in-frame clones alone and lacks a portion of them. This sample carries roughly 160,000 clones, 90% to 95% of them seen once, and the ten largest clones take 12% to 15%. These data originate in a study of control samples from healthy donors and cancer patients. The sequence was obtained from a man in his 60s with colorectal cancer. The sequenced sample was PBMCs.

CDR3 sequence (DNA): TGTGCCAGCAGTGAAATTAGGAAGGTTACCCCTTGGTACGAGCAGTACTTC. Encoded protein: CASSEIRKVTPWYEQYF. This chain uses TRBV6-1 with TRBJ2-7, with D uncertain. The germline V gene encodes CDR1 MNHNS and CDR2 SASEGT. The CDR3 extends over 17 amino acids. The V end was cut by 2 bases, the J end by 4 bases, with 21 bases between.